This T cell receptor beta chain was identified during a study of cytomegalovirus exposure and HLA in healthy donors. Study-level results: In a later analysis, a genetic analysis reported fewer productive-TCR N-insertions in an Asian-associated ancestry cluster than the cohort average.

The V and J ends lost 5 bases and 9 bases respectively, with 16 bases between them. The V gene's germline CDR1 is LNHDA and CDR2 SQIVND (reference sequence). The CDR3 runs 13 residues. Vbeta (60) and Jbeta (13) primers were used in the PCR. Measured with immunoSEQ multiplex PCR; TCRdb has only the in-frame clones, and not every one. The table records around 80,000 clones, around 79% of them present only once. This clone was found a few times. The antigen is undetermined. The TCR originated in a man aged 35 to 55 in good health and CMV-seronegative. Sample: PBMCs. The gene calls are TRBV19 and TRBJ1-2; D is perhaps TRBD1 (5 bases). CDR3 nucleotide sequence: TGTGCCAGTAGTCCGTACCCGGGGGGAAGCTACACCTTC. It translates to CASSPYPGGSYTF.